Shown below are 4 T cell receptor beta chains from a single sample sequenced in a study of human thymus T cells. In corrective heart surgery, resections were taken, and these provided the thymus tissue. Assay used: immunoSEQ multiplex PCR; TCRdb lists only in-frame clones, some missing. This repertoire shows around 70,000 clones, 85% to 95% found once; its top ten account for around 0.034%. The sequencing input was thymus tissue. The receptors stem from a girl less than two years old with a congenital heart defect but otherwise immunologically healthy.

The chain combines TRBV6-5 with TRBJ2-1; 7 positions agree with TRBD2. The CDR3 runs 16 residues. CDR1 is MNHEY, CDR2 SVGAGI, per germline. With 2 bases clipped from V and 9 bases from J, the junction kept 13 bases outside the gene matches. CDR3 nucleotide sequence: TGTGCCAGCAGTTACGGACGCCCCCGCGGGGGAATTGAGCAGTTCTTC. Amino acid sequence: CASSYGRPRGGIEQFF.

This chain uses TRBV28 with TRBJ1-2; 8 bases agree with TRBD1. The CDR3 covers 15 residues. Germline-derived CDR1 and CDR2 are MDHEN and SYDVKM. V shed 2 bases, J shed 4 bases, and the junction held 6 bases outside the gene matches. The CDR3 is CASSLGTGGLYGYTF. For the CDR3, the DNA is TGTGCCAGCAGTTTAGGCACAGGGGGGCTCTATGGCTACACCTTC.

This chain connects TRBV2 to TRBJ2-7, with D tentatively TRBD2 (5 bases). The germline V gene encodes CDR1 SNHLY and CDR2 FYNNEI. There are 14 residues in the CDR3. The V gene lost 7 bases and the J gene lost 4 bases, with 17 bases spanning the gap. The CDR3 sequence is CASTEDRGGYEQYF. DNA for the CDR3: TGTGCCAGCACCGAGGACCGCGGCGGGTACGAGCAGTACTTC.

V and J are TRBV10-2 and TRBJ1-2; 9 nucleotides align to TRBD1. CDR3 length: 16 amino acids. V shed 6 bases, J shed 2 bases, and the junction held 10 bases outside the gene matches. Germline V gene data show CDR1 as WSHSY and CDR2 as SAAADI. CDR3 coding DNA: TGCGCCAGCAGGGGGACCGACAGGGGGAAAAACTATGGCTACACCTTC. It specifies CASRGTDRGKNYGYTF.